One sample yielded the 15 T cell receptor beta chains listed below, sequenced in a study of blood T cell repertoires in COVID-19. Generated by immunoSEQ multiplex PCR, the TCRdb table keeps only in-frame clones and is missing some. The sample has some 390,000 clones; approximately 89% are singletons. What was sequenced was peripheral blood. The origin of the receptors is a woman aged 55-75 years with COVID-19, enrolled during active disease.

The chain is built from TRBV27 and TRBJ2-3; 9 nucleotides match TRBD2. The CDR3 loop spans 13 amino acids. Trimming cost V 8 bases and J 8 bases; bases outside gene matches: 8. CDR1 and CDR2 (germline): MNHEY, SMNVEV (reference sequence). The chain's CDR3 is CASGGGARSTQYF. CDR3 sequence (DNA): TGTGCCAGCGGCGGGGGGGCCAGGAGTACGCAGTATTTT.

The genes are TRBV12-3 or TRBV12-4 and TRBJ2-7, with D perhaps matching TRBD2 (6 bases). Trimming cost V 5 bases and J 0 bases, with 8 bases left between them. The CDR3 has 13 residues. The CDR3, as DNA: TGTGCCAGCAGTCCGGGAGTCTCCTACGAGCAGTACTTC. The encoded protein is CASSPGVSYEQYF.

This chain uses TRBV7-9 with TRBJ2-1, with D possibly TRBD1 on 6 matching bases. There are 13 residues in the CDR3. V lost 2 bases and J lost 15, with 17 bases in between. Germline-derived CDR1 and CDR2 are SEHNR and FQNEAQ (reference sequence). DNA of the CDR3: TGTGCCAGCAGCTTACCTGGGACACCAAAGGGGTTCTTC. Amino acid sequence: CASSLPGTPKGFF.

The chain recombines TRBV4-2 with TRBJ2-2; 7 nucleotides line up with TRBD1. Germline CDR1 reads LGHNA; CDR2 reads YNFKEQ. Trimming cost V 5 bases and J 1 base; bases outside gene matches: 4. The CDR3 sequence is 15 residues long. The CDR3 protein is CASSRRQGNTGELFF. CDR3 DNA: TGTGCCAGCAGCAGACGACAGGGGAACACCGGGGAGCTGTTTTTT.

The chain uses TRBV18 and TRBJ1-2; 10 bases are shared with TRBD1. V shed 4 bases and J 5 bases; nucleotides not matched to a gene: 7. Germline values: CDR1 KGHSH, CDR2 LQKENI. This CDR3 is 15 amino acids long. The CDR3 sequence: CASSHPGTGDYGYTF. CDR3 sequence (DNA): TGTGCCAGCTCACACCCGGGGACAGGGGATTATGGCTACACCTTC.

Many counts were recorded for this clone. The V and J genes are TRBV5-1 and TRBJ1-3; D unclear. Per the germline V gene, CDR1 is SGHRS and CDR2 is YFSETQ. Between the trimmed V and J ends, which lost 3 bases and 0 bases, there was a span of 10 bases. The CDR3 runs to 15 residues. CDR3 in amino acids: CASSSTAYSGNTIYF. The DNA of the CDR3 is TGCGCCAGCAGCTCAACAGCCTACTCTGGAAACACCATATATTTT. The variable domain in full, with the rest retrieved from reference TRBV5-1 and TRBJ1-3, is KAGVTQTPRYLIKTRGQQVTLSCSPISGHRSVSWYQQTPGQGLQFLFEYFSETQRNKGNFPGRFSGRQFSNSRSEMNVSTLELGDSALYLCASSSTAYSGNTIYFGEGSWLTVV.

The chain employs TRBV3-1 (or the pseudogene TRBV3-2) and TRBJ2-5; TRBD2 is a possible D gene (6 bases). Germline CDR1 and CDR2: LGHDT and YNNKEL (reference sequence). V was trimmed by 3 bases and J by 5 bases, leaving 13 bases between them. This CDR3 is 14 amino acids long. CDR3 DNA: TGTGCCAGCAGCCACCCCCGGGACTTGGAGACCCAGTACTTC. The encoded protein is CASSHPRDLETQYF.

The rearrangement uses TRBV9 and TRBJ2-1, with D tentatively TRBD1 (5 bases). This CDR3 is 15 amino acids long. The germline V and J ends were trimmed by 0 bases and 4 bases, with 11 bases remaining between them. Germline CDR1 reads SGDLS; CDR2 reads YYNGEE. CDR3 protein: CASSVATGVYNEQFF. DNA of the CDR3: TGTGCCAGCAGCGTAGCCACAGGAGTTTACAATGAGCAGTTCTTC.

This chain joins TRBV6-5 and TRBJ1-3; D unclear. With 7 bases removed from V and 4 bases from J, the gap between germline ends came to 8 bases. CDR1 is MNHEY and CDR2 is SVGAGI in the germline V gene. The CDR3 is 12 amino acids. The CDR3 here is CASTRPGNTIYF. The CDR3 DNA reads as TGTGCCAGCACGCGTCCCGGAAACACCATATATTTT.

The V call is TRBV10-3, the J call TRBJ1-2, with TRBD1 identical over 11 bases. This CDR3 has 14 amino acids. With 4 bases clipped from V and 6 bases from J, the junction kept 4 bases outside the gene matches. The germline V gene encodes CDR1 ENHRY and CDR2 SYGVKD. The CDR3 coding sequence is TGTGCCATCAGTGTTCGGGACAGGGGGAATGGCTACACCTTC. Protein product: CAISVRDRGNGYTF.

V usage is TRBV6-6 and J usage is TRBJ1-6, with unresolved D. Trimming removed 6 bases at V and 0 bases at J, with 9 bases between. The CDR3 has 15 residues. Germline V gene lookup returns CDR1 MNHNY and CDR2 SVGAGI (reference sequence). CDR3 in amino acids: CASSPGSSYNSPLHF. Written as DNA, the CDR3 is TGTGCCAGCAGCCCCGGGAGCTCCTATAATTCACCCCTCCACTTT.

The rearrangement joins TRBV5-1 to TRBJ1-4; possibly TRBD1 for D (6 bases). V was pared by 1 base and J by 2 bases, with 12 bases between. Germline V lookup: CDR1 SGHRS, CDR2 YFSETQ. CDR3 length equals 16 residues. The CDR3 loop is CASSLTGIYTNEKLFF. The CDR3 coding sequence is TGCGCCAGCAGCTTGACAGGGATTTATACTAATGAAAAACTGTTTTTT.

This clone was counted a single time. This chain joins TRBV5-1 and TRBJ2-2, with 9 positions matching TRBD1. This CDR3 is built from 16 residues. Germline V gene lookup returns CDR1 SGHRS and CDR2 YFSETQ. The trim removed 4 bases at V and 0 bases at J, leaving 4 bases unmatched. CDR3 DNA: TGCGCCAGCAGCGGGACAGGGTTCACGAACACCGGGGAGCTGTTTTTT. Its translation: CASSGTGFTNTGELFF.

The chain couples TRBV12-3 or TRBV12-4 to TRBJ1-2; D not resolved. V lost 5 bases to trimming and J lost 5 bases, with 6 bases between them. The CDR3 loop spans 11 amino acids. CDR3 region: CASSNYYGYTF. CDR3 DNA: TGTGCCAGCAGTAATTATTATGGCTACACCTTC.

This chain links TRBV6-5 with TRBJ1-2; 7 bases match TRBD1. The CDR3 loop spans 14 amino acids. Germline V gene lookup returns CDR1 MNHEY and CDR2 SVGAGI. With V trimmed by 6 bases and J by 2 bases, 6 bases remained unmatched. Written as DNA, the CDR3 is TGTGCCAGCAGCAAAGTGGACAGGAACTATGGCTACACCTTC. Protein product: CASSKVDRNYGYTF.